One sample yielded the 32 T cell receptor beta chains listed below, sequenced in a study of blood T cell repertoires in COVID-19 (dated by TCRdb to the early 2020s). Library construction relied on the immunoSEQ multiplex PCR assay. TCRdb obtained this table from immuneACCESS and retained in-frame rearrangements with V and J assigned. These tables miss some clones; where compared with another copy, unresolved V genes account for less than half of the shortfall, and the remainder is unexplained. The table for this sample lists over 350,000 clones; around 88% of them were counted only once. Approximately 4.3% of the sample is held by the ten biggest clonotypes. Sequences were obtained from peripheral blood. The receptors stem from a woman between 25 and 40 years old with acute or convalescent COVID-19.

This chain uses TRBV2 with TRBJ2-2; 7 bases line up with TRBD2. Germline V gives CDR1 SNHLY, CDR2 FYNNEI. This CDR3 has 16 amino acids. V gave up 4 bases and J gave up 3 bases; unmatched junction bases: 8. The chain's CDR3 is CASSVFAGDDTGELFF. The CDR3 DNA reads TGTGCCAGCAGTGTCTTTGCGGGGGACGACACCGGGGAGCTGTTTTTT.

This clone showed up just a few times. In DNA form, the CDR3 reads TGTGCCAGCAGCCCCACCGAATTGGCGGGCTCACCCCTCCACTTT. Translating gives CASSPTELAGSPLHF. This sequence joins TRBV21-1 and TRBJ1-6. TRBV21-1 is designated a pseudogene. The CDR3 extends over 15 amino acids.

The chain recombines TRBV3-1 (or the pseudogene TRBV3-2) with TRBJ1-1; D not resolved. Trimming cost V 4 bases and J 1 base, with 10 bases left between them. From germline, CDR1 is LGHDT and CDR2 YNNKEL (reference sequence). This CDR3 contains 14 residues. This CDR3 reads CASSPPEKNTEAFF. CDR3 bases: TGTGCCAGCAGCCCCCCAGAAAAGAACACTGAAGCTTTCTTT.

The chain has TRBV5-1 and TRBJ2-7; 7 bases are a match to TRBD1. Germline V gives CDR1 SGHRS, CDR2 YFSETQ. J was trimmed by 9 bases and V by 5 bases; bases with no gene match: 17. The CDR3 spans 15 residues. The CDR3 nucleotides read TGCGCCAGCAGATATGGAAGACCTGACTCAGGGGGGCAGTACTTC. It is translated as CASRYGRPDSGGQYF.

CDR3 sequence (DNA): TGTGCCAGCAGCGGAAGTGGACAGCCCTCAAATCAGCCCCAGCATTTT. Protein: CASSGSGQPSNQPQHF. This chain joins TRBV3-1 (or the pseudogene TRBV3-2) and TRBJ1-5, with D perhaps TRBD1 (6 bases). Trimming left V 5 bases short and J 4 bases short, with 18 bases between. The CDR3 contains 16 residues. CDR1 LGHDT and CDR2 YNNKEL come from the germline V gene (reference sequence).

The chain employs TRBV30 and TRBJ1-2; possibly TRBD1 for D (5 bases). Germline values: CDR1 GTSNPN, CDR2 SVGIG (reference sequence). Trimming removed 2 bases from V and 2 bases from J, with 12 bases in between. The CDR3 consists of 14 residues. CDR3 nucleotides: TGTGCCTGGAGTCCGCCGGGGGTGAACTATGGCTACACCTTC. Translation gives CAWSPPGVNYGYTF.

CDR3 bases: TGTGCCAGCAGCCCCCCACGGGGCGGGGTCTATGGCTACACCTTC. It yields the protein CASSPPRGGVYGYTF. The chain has TRBV5-6 and TRBJ1-2; TRBD1 is a possible D gene (5 bases). V gave up 4 bases and J gave up 4 bases, with 17 bases separating them. Germline V gives CDR1 SGHDT, CDR2 YYEEEE. This CDR3 has 15 amino acids.

The genes are TRBV6-5 and TRBJ1-4; 8 positions match TRBD1. CDR3 size: 14 residues. Losses at the gene ends were 6 bases for V and 8 bases for J; bases not matched to a gene: 8. Germline CDR1 and CDR2: MNHEY and SVGAGI. The CDR3 reads CASRDKQGGEKLFF. DNA of the CDR3: TGTGCCAGCAGGGATAAACAGGGGGGGGAAAAACTGTTTTTT.

Note on this clone: The same CDR3 also results from other DNA sequences found in this sample. The CDR3 here is CASSSGPSYEQYF. CDR3 in DNA: TGTGCCAGCAGTTCAGGTCCTTCCTACGAGCAGTACTTC. This chain joins TRBV27 and TRBJ2-7; D gene ambiguous. The CDR3 has 13 residues. Per the germline V gene, CDR1 is MNHEY and CDR2 is SMNVEV (reference sequence). The V end lost 4 bases, the J end lost 1 base, and 8 bases lay between the germline ends.

V usage is TRBV25-1 and J usage is TRBJ2-3; no clear D. V shed 1 base and J shed 3 bases, with 8 bases lying between them. Germline V gene lookup returns CDR1 MGHDK and CDR2 SYGVNS. The CDR3 runs to 14 residues. The CDR3 protein is CASSESPLTDTQYF. The CDR3 DNA sequence: TGTGCCAGCAGTGAATCCCCTCTTACAGATACGCAGTATTTT.

This clone was recorded a few times. The V gene is TRBV4-1, the J gene TRBJ2-7; D is perhaps TRBD2 (6 bases). Trimming removed 3 bases at V and 0 bases at J, with 15 bases between. Looked up from germline, CDR1 is MGHRA and CDR2 is YSYEKL. The CDR3 spans 16 residues. The CDR3 reads CASSQGEAWSSYEQYF. DNA of the CDR3: TGCGCCAGCAGCCAGGGGGAGGCTTGGAGCTCCTACGAGCAGTACTTC.

The J gene is TRBJ1-1, the V gene TRBV7-3, with a possible D match to TRBD1 (6 bases). The CDR3 loop spans 13 amino acids. Germline V gene lookup returns CDR1 SGHTA and CDR2 FQGTGA. The V end was cut by 5 bases, the J end by 2 bases, with 9 bases between. CDR3 sequence (DNA): TGTGCCAGCAGCGTACAGGGAAACACTGAAGCTTTCTTT. Protein product: CASSVQGNTEAFF.

This clone was counted only a few times. V usage is TRBV21-1 and J usage is TRBJ1-5; TRBD1, as called in the table, went unchecked against the DNA. TRBV21-1 is a pseudogene segment. This CDR3 spans 16 amino acids. The DNA of the CDR3 is TGTGCCAGCAGCGTTACAAAAGCTGAGACAACCCAGCCCCAGCATTTT. This codes for CASSVTKAETTQPQHF.

This clone was recorded only once. This sequence joins TRBV5-1 and TRBJ2-7; D may be TRBD1 (6 bases). V was trimmed by 4 bases and J by 3 bases, leaving 17 bases between them. In germline, CDR1 is SGHRS, CDR2 YFSETQ. The CDR3 spans 15 residues. CDR3 residues: CASSLLTGNNYEQYF. DNA for the CDR3: TGCGCCAGCAGCCTCCTGACAGGAAATAACTACGAGCAGTACTTC. The variable domain in full, completed from reference TRBV5-1 and TRBJ2-7, reads KAGVTQTPRYLIKTRGQQVTLSCSPISGHRSVSWYQQTPGQGLQFLFEYFSETQRNKGNFPGRFSGRQFSNSRSEMNVSTLELGDSALYLCASSLLTGNNYEQYFGPGTRLTVT.

The chain joins TRBV9 to TRBJ2-3; maybe TRBD2 (7 bases). This CDR3 contains 16 residues. With 9 bases removed from V and 0 bases from J, the gap between germline ends came to 20 bases. The germline CDR1 and CDR2 sequences are SGDLS and YYNGEE. The CDR3: CATGAGEGLSTDTQYF. DNA of the CDR3: TGTGCCACAGGGGCGGGAGAAGGGCTGAGCACAGATACGCAGTATTTT. Drawing the rest from reference TRBV9 and TRBJ2-3, the complete variable domain is DSGVTQTPKHLITATGQRVTLRCSPRSGDLSVYWYQQSLDQGLQFLIQYYNGEERAKGNILERFSAQQFPDLHSELNLSSLELGDSALYFCATGAGEGLSTDTQYFGPGTRLTVL.

This chain joins TRBV20-1 and TRBJ2-5, with no clear D. The V and J ends lost 4 bases and 3 bases respectively, with 6 bases between them. Per the germline V gene, CDR1 is DFQATT and CDR2 is SNEGSKA (reference sequence). CDR3 length: 11 residues. The DNA for the CDR3 is TGCAGTGCTACGAGTAAAGAGACCCAGTACTTC. This encodes CSATSKETQYF.

The chain uses TRBV6-5 and TRBJ2-6; D call uncertain. The germline gives CDR1 MNHEY, CDR2 SVGAGI. CDR3 size: 15 residues. V gave up 6 bases and J gave up 0 bases, with 9 bases separating them. DNA of the CDR3: TGTGCCAGCAGGTCCGAGAGCTCTGGGGCCAACGTCCTGACTTTC. Translated: CASRSESSGANVLTF.

The J gene is TRBJ1-2, the V gene TRBV19; D may be TRBD1 (6 bases). Looked up from germline, CDR1 is LNHDA and CDR2 is SQIVND (reference sequence). V lost 5 bases and J 7 bases, leaving 20 bases between the germline ends. The CDR3 length is 15 residues. The CDR3 bases are TGTGCCAGTAGTCCCGATGCAGGGGCCCGGCGTGGCTACACCTTC. It is translated as CASSPDAGARRGYTF.

The chain combines TRBV7-9 with TRBJ1-2, with D perhaps matching TRBD1 (5 bases). The CDR3 has 16 amino acids. V lost 1 base and J 3 bases, leaving 15 bases between the germline ends. Germline V lookup: CDR1 SEHNR, CDR2 FQNEAQ (reference sequence). CDR3 nucleotides: TGTGCCAGCAGCTTAGGGAACCAGGGTGCTCACTATGGCTACACCTTC. It is translated as CASSLGNQGAHYGYTF.

Only a few counts were recorded for this clone. This chain links TRBV30 with TRBJ1-6; D is ambiguous. The CDR3 has 13 amino acids. The germline V gene encodes CDR1 GTSNPN and CDR2 SVGIG (reference sequence). Trimming took off 3 bases at V and 8 bases at J, with 11 bases between the two ends. CDR3 in amino acids: CAWSARTHSPLHF. The CDR3 DNA reads as TGTGCCTGGAGCGCCCGAACTCATTCACCCCTCCACTTT.

The gene calls are TRBV5-1 and TRBJ2-7, with TRBD1 matching over 7 bases. Looked up from germline, CDR1 is SGHRS and CDR2 is YFSETQ. Trimming took 4 bases from V and 2 from J; bases not matched to a gene: 6. This CDR3 spans 14 amino acids. In DNA form, the CDR3 reads TGCGCCAGCAGCCCCCCGGGACAGACCTACGAGCAGTACTTC. Encoded protein: CASSPPGQTYEQYF.

The V and J genes are TRBV15 and TRBJ1-1; 10 positions agree with TRBD1. V shed 0 bases and J 5 bases; nucleotides not matched to a gene: 3. This CDR3 has 15 residues. The germline CDR1 and CDR2 sequences are LNHNV and YYDKDF (reference sequence). DNA of the CDR3: TGTGCCACCAGCAGAGATAGGACAGGGGGGACTGAAGCTTTCTTT. Its translation: CATSRDRTGGTEAFF.

The V call is TRBV19, the J call TRBJ1-1; D may be TRBD1 (6 bases). The CDR3 is 14 amino acids. V gave up 6 bases and J gave up 1 base, with 12 bases separating them. CDR1 is LNHDA and CDR2 is SQIVND in the germline V gene (reference sequence). The CDR3 is CASSFTGQNTEAFF. The DNA of the CDR3 is TGTGCCAGTAGCTTTACAGGGCAGAACACTGAAGCTTTCTTT.

This rearrangement joins TRBV6-6 to TRBJ2-1; the match to TRBD1 covers 10 bases. The CDR3 spans 15 residues. Trimming at V came to 5 bases and at J to 2 bases, leaving 3 bases not matched to a gene. Germline CDR1 MNHNY, CDR2 SVGAGI (reference sequence). The CDR3 loop reads CASSKDRGPYNEQFF. For the CDR3, the DNA is TGTGCCAGCAGTAAAGACAGGGGGCCCTACAATGAGCAGTTCTTC.

The rearrangement uses TRBV19 and TRBJ2-7, with a weak D call TRBD1 (5 bases). The CDR3 totals 14 residues. V lost 1 base, J lost 3 bases, and 10 bases lay in between. The germline gives CDR1 LNHDA, CDR2 SQIVND (reference sequence). CDR3 residues: CASSIGRQGYEQYF. CDR3 nucleotide sequence: TGTGCCAGTAGTATAGGGCGCCAGGGCTACGAGCAGTACTTC.

CDR3 nucleotides: TGTGCCAGCAGGCAAGAGGGTGGCTACACCTTC. Amino acid sequence: CASRQEGGYTF. The rearrangement uses TRBV6-6 and TRBJ1-2; D not resolved. This CDR3 region has 11 residues. In germline, CDR1 is MNHNY, CDR2 SVGAGI (reference sequence). Trimming left V 6 bases short and J 7 bases short, with 9 bases between.

This clone was observed a handful of times. This sequence joins TRBV30 and TRBJ2-4; 13 bases are shared with TRBD2. The trim removed 1 base at V and 0 bases at J, leaving 9 bases unmatched. Germline-derived CDR1 and CDR2 are GTSNPN and SVGIG (reference sequence). The CDR3 runs 19 residues. The CDR3: CAWSDGLAGDLLAKNIQYF. CDR3 DNA sequence: TGTGCCTGGAGTGACGGACTAGCGGGGGACCTCCTAGCCAAAAACATTCAGTACTTC.

This chain uses TRBV7-3 with TRBJ2-1, with 7 nucleotides matching TRBD2. Germline V gene lookup returns CDR1 SGHTA and CDR2 FQGTGA. CDR3 length equals 15 residues. Unmatched junction bases numbered 0, after V lost 1 base and J lost 0 bases. CDR3 bases: TGTGCCAGCAGCTTAAGCGGGGGCTCCTACAATGAGCAGTTCTTC. It translates to CASSLSGGSYNEQFF.

The chain joins TRBV6-1 to TRBJ2-5; TRBD2 might be the D (6 bases). The CDR3 loop spans 16 amino acids. Germline CDR1 MNHNS, CDR2 SASEGT. Trimming stripped 2 bases from V and 2 bases from J, with 15 bases between. For the CDR3, the DNA is TGTGCCAGCAGTGAATGGGCAAGGGCGGGACAAGAGACCCAGTACTTC. Its translation: CASSEWARAGQETQYF.

The chain recombines TRBV7-9 with TRBJ1-1; 9 bases match TRBD1. The CDR3 covers 17 residues. The V and J ends lost 4 bases and 5 bases, in that order; junction bases with no gene match: 14. Germline values: CDR1 SEHNR, CDR2 FQNEAQ (reference sequence). The chain's CDR3 is CASSSSSGTGIKTEAFF. The CDR3 region has the DNA TGTGCCAGCAGCTCGTCCTCCGGGACAGGGATCAAAACTGAAGCTTTCTTT.

The chain recombines TRBV6-5 with TRBJ2-1; 7 positions match TRBD1. CDR1 and CDR2 (germline): MNHEY, SVGAGI. This CDR3 has 14 amino acids. V lost 5 bases and J lost 4; bases outside the gene matches: 5. Here the CDR3 reads CASSHRGQYNEQFF. DNA of the CDR3: TGTGCCAGCAGTCACAGGGGCCAATACAATGAGCAGTTCTTC.

J is TRBJ2-4 and V is TRBV25-1; D not certain. Germline V gene lookup returns CDR1 MGHDK and CDR2 SYGVNS. This CDR3 is built from 15 residues. V lost 3 bases to trimming and J lost 0 bases, with 9 bases between them. CDR3 in amino acids: CASSESELAKNIQYF. The CDR3 DNA is TGTGCCAGCAGTGAGTCCGAGCTAGCCAAAAACATTCAGTACTTC.